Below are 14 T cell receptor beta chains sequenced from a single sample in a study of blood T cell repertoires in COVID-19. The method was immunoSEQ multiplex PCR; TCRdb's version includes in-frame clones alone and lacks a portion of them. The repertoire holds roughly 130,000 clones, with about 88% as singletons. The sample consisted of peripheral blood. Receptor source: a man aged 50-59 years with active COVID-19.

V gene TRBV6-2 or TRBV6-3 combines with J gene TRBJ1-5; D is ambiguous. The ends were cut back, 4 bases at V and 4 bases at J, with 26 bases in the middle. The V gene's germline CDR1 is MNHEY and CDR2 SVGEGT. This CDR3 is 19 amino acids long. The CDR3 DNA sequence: TGTGCCAGCAGTTGGGATCGGGTGGGAGAAACCCGTAAAAATCAGCCCCAGCATTTT. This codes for CASSWDRVGETRKNQPQHF.

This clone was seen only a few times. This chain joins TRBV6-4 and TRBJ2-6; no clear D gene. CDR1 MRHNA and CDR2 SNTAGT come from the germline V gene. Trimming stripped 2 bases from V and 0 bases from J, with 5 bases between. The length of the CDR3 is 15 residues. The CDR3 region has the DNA TGTGCCAGCAGTGACGACAACTCTGGGGCCAACGTCCTGACTTTC. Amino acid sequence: CASSDDNSGANVLTF.

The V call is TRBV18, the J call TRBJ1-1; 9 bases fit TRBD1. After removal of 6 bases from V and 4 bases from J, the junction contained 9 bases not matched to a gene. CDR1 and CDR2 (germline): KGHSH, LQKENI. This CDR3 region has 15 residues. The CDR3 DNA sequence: TGTGCCAGCTCGGCCGGGACAGGGAGGAGCACTGAAGCTTTCTTT. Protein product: CASSAGTGRSTEAFF.

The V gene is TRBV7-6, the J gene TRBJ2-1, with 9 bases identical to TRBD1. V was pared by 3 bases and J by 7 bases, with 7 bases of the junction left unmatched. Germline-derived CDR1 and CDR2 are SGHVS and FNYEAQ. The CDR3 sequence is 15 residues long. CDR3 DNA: TGTGCCAGCAGCTTCCTTGGGACAGGGTTGAATGAGCAGTTCTTC. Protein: CASSFLGTGLNEQFF. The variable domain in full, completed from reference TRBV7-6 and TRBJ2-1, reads GAGVSQSPRYKVTKRGQDVALRCDPISGHVSLYWYRQALGQGPEFLTYFNYEAQQDKSGLPNDRFSAERPEGSISTLTIQRTEQRDSAMYRCASSFLGTGLNEQFFGPGTRLTVL.

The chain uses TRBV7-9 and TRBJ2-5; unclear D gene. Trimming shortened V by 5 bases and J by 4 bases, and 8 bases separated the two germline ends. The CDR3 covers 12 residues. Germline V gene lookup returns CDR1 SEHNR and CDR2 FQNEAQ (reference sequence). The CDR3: CASSPSSETQYF. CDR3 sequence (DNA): TGTGCCAGCAGCCCCTCTTCAGAGACCCAGTACTTC.

The CDR3 DNA is TGTGCCAGCAGTCTAACCCCCAACCGGGACACTGAAGCCGGGGAGCTGTTTTTT. It yields the protein CASSLTPNRDTEAGELFF. The chain recombines TRBV27 with TRBJ2-2; a weak D match, TRBD1 (6 bases). The germline gives CDR1 MNHEY, CDR2 SMNVEV (reference sequence). Trimming stripped 5 bases from V and 6 bases from J, with 25 bases between. The CDR3 consists of 18 residues.

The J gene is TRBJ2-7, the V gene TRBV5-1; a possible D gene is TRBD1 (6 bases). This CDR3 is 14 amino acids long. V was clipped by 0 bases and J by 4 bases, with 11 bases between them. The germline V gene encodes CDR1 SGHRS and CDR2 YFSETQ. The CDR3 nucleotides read TGCGCCAGCAGCTTGGTAGGGGGAGATTACGAGCAGTACTTC. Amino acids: CASSLVGGDYEQYF.

The CDR3 region is CASSPIRDRGNEQYF. In DNA form, the CDR3 reads TGTGCCAGTAGTCCCATCCGGGACAGGGGGAACGAGCAGTACTTC. The rearrangement links TRBV19 to TRBJ2-7; 11 nucleotides agree with TRBD1. J gave up 5 bases and V 5 bases, and 8 bases lay outside the gene matches. Germline CDR1 LNHDA, CDR2 SQIVND (reference sequence). The CDR3 loop spans 15 amino acids.

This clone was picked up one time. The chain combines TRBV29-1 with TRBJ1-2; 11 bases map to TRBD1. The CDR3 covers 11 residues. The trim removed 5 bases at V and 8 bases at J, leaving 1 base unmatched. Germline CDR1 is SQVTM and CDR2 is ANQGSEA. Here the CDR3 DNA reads TGCAGCGTTTGGACAGGGGGCGGCTACACCTTC. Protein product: CSVWTGGGYTF. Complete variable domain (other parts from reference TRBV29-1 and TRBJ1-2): SAVISQKPSRDICQRGTSLTIQCQVDSQVTMMFWYRQQPGQSLTLIATANQGSEATYESGFVIDKFPISRPNLTFSTLTVSNMSPEDSSIYLCSVWTGGGYTFGSGTRLTVV.

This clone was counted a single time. The chain's CDR3 is CASSPGGRETQYF. The CDR3 DNA is TGTGCCAGTAGCCCAGGGGGCCGGGAGACCCAGTACTTC. The chain employs TRBV19 and TRBJ2-5; TRBD1 agrees at 8 bases. The CDR3 totals 13 residues. Germline trimming cut 6 bases from V and 5 bases from J; bases unmatched to any gene: 5. Germline lookup yields CDR1 LNHDA and CDR2 SQIVND (reference sequence).

The CDR3: CATSDLTEYTDTQYF. The CDR3 nucleotides read TGTGCCACCAGTGACCTGACAGAGTACACAGATACGCAGTATTTT. V gene TRBV24-1 combines with J gene TRBJ2-3, with D tentatively TRBD1 (5 bases). The CDR3 is 15 residues long. Trimming took 4 bases from V and 2 from J, leaving 12 bases between them. Per germline, CDR1 KGHDR and CDR2 SFDVKD.

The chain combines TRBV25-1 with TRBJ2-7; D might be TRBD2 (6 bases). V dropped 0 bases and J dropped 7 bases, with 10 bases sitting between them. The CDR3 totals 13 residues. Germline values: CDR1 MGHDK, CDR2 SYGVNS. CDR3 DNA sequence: TGTGCCAGCAGTGAATATATTGCGGGGGAGCAGTACTTC. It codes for CASSEYIAGEQYF.

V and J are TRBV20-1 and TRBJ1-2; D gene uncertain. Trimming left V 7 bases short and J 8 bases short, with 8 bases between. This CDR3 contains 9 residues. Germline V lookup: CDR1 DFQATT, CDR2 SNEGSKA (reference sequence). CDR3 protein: CSGRLGYTF. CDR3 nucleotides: TGCAGTGGGCGGTTGGGCTACACCTTC.

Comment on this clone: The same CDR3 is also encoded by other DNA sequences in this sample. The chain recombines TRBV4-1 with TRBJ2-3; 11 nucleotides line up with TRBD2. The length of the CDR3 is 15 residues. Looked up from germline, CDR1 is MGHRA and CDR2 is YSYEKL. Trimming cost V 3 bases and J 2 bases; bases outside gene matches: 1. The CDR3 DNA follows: TGCGCCAGCAGCCATAGCGGGGGGGCCACAGATACGCAGTATTTT. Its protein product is CASSHSGGATDTQYF.